A single sample gave rise to the 18 T cell receptor beta chains below, sequenced in a study of circulating and synovial CD4+ cells in juvenile arthritis. Repertoires were generated with immunoSEQ multiplex PCR, while TCRdb's copy carries only in-frame clones and drops some. The table includes approximately 35,000 clones, 90% to 95% detected once. The sequencing input was CD4+ T cells from blood. These TCRs come from a human donor with juvenile idiopathic arthritis.

The chain links TRBV7-9 to TRBJ1-2; D is undetermined. Germline V gives CDR1 SEHNR, CDR2 FQNEAQ (reference sequence). This CDR3 has 13 residues. Trimming cost V 4 bases and J 6 bases, with 12 bases left between them. CDR3 amino acids: CASSSVPRNGYTF. The CDR3 DNA is TGTGCCAGCAGCTCGGTCCCGAGGAATGGCTACACCTTC. Full variable domain (rest looked up from reference TRBV7-9 and TRBJ1-2): DTGVSQNPRHKITKRGQNVTFRCDPISEHNRLYWYRQTLGQGPEFLTYFQNEAQLEKSRLLSDRFSAERPKGSFSTLEIQRTEQGDSAMYLCASSSVPRNGYTFGSGTRLTVV.

V usage is TRBV19 and J usage is TRBJ1-5; 8 bases fit TRBD1. The CDR3 covers 15 residues. The germline gives CDR1 LNHDA, CDR2 SQIVND (reference sequence). Trimming took 4 bases from V and 5 from J; bases not matched to a gene: 7. CDR3 sequence: CASSTDRGVYQPQHF. CDR3 sequence (DNA): TGTGCCAGTAGTACCGACAGGGGCGTGTATCAGCCCCAGCATTTT.

This CDR3 reads CASSLDGTSGNEQFF. The CDR3 DNA sequence: TGCGCCAGCAGCTTGGATGGGACTAGCGGGAATGAGCAGTTCTTC. The V and J genes are TRBV5-1 and TRBJ2-1, with 12 bases identical to TRBD2. This CDR3 is 15 amino acids long. From germline, CDR1 is SGHRS and CDR2 YFSETQ. V lost 0 bases to trimming and J lost 7 bases; unmatched junction nucleotides: 2.

Remarks on this clone: Within the sample, other DNA sequences also encode this same CDR3. The V gene is TRBV7-8, the J gene TRBJ1-6; tentatively, D is TRBD1 (6 bases). Germline V gene data show CDR1 as SGHVS and CDR2 as FQNEAQ. V was shortened by 4 bases and J by 8 bases, with 12 bases between the two germline ends. CDR3 length equals 14 residues. The CDR3 DNA is TGTGCCAGCAGCTACTATAACAGGGATTCACCCCTCCACTTT. Protein: CASSYYNRDSPLHF.

The chain uses TRBV5-1 and TRBJ2-5; TRBD2 agrees at 8 bases. Trimming at V came to 0 bases and at J to 0 bases, leaving 1 base not matched to a gene. CDR3 length: 15 amino acids. CDR1 and CDR2 (germline): SGHRS, YFSETQ. The CDR3 loop is CASSLVAGYQETQYF. CDR3 nucleotides: TGCGCCAGCAGCTTGGTAGCGGGGTACCAAGAGACCCAGTACTTC.

This clone was picked up a small number of times. The V and J genes are TRBV19 and TRBJ1-5, with 10 bases identical to TRBD1. Germline-derived CDR1 and CDR2 are LNHDA and SQIVND (reference sequence). This CDR3 region has 16 residues. With 5 bases clipped from V and 1 base from J, the junction kept 5 bases outside the gene matches. The CDR3 reads CASSDPGQGSNQPQHF. CDR3 coding DNA: TGTGCCAGTAGTGACCCGGGACAGGGGAGCAATCAGCCCCAGCATTTT.

The chain joins TRBV5-6 to TRBJ1-2, with TRBD1 matching over 11 bases. CDR3 length: 15 residues. With 5 bases clipped from V and 4 bases from J, the junction kept 7 bases outside the gene matches. Germline V CDR1 and CDR2: SGHDT, YYEEEE. CDR3 sequence: CASSSWDRGAYGYTF. CDR3 DNA: TGTGCCAGCAGTTCCTGGGACAGGGGGGCCTATGGCTACACCTTC.

The chain couples TRBV11-2 to TRBJ1-1, with D unclear. The CDR3 extends over 11 amino acids. With 4 bases removed from V and 6 bases from J, the gap between germline ends came to 6 bases. CDR1 is SGHAT, CDR2 FQNNGV, per germline. The CDR3: CASSYYSEAFF. The CDR3 nucleotides are TGTGCCAGCAGCTATTACTCTGAAGCTTTCTTT.

This clone was observed once. The rearrangement links TRBV28 to TRBJ1-1, with D unresolved. CDR1 MDHEN and CDR2 SYDVKM come from the germline V gene. Trimming cost V 4 bases and J 1 base, with 13 bases left between them. There are 15 residues in the CDR3. This chain's CDR3 is CASSSMPGSNTEAFF. The CDR3 DNA is TGTGCCAGCAGTTCCATGCCGGGGTCGAACACTGAAGCTTTCTTT. The entire variable domain, with the rest obtained from reference TRBV28 and TRBJ1-1, is as follows: DVKVTQSSRYLVKRTGEKVFLECVQDMDHENMFWYRQDPGLGLRLIYFSYDVKMKEKGDIPEGYSVSREKKERFSLILESASTNQTSMYLCASSSMPGSNTEAFFGQGTRLTVV.

The gene calls are TRBV7-7 and TRBJ2-5, with D possibly TRBD2 on 5 matching bases. Germline-derived CDR1 and CDR2 are SSHAT and FNYEAQ (reference sequence). The CDR3 is 14 residues long. The V end was cut by 5 bases, the J end by 3 bases, with 13 bases between. CDR3 sequence (DNA): TGTGCCAGCAGCATTCTCGGGATGAAAGAGACCCAGTACTTC. Protein: CASSILGMKETQYF.

As regards this clone: A read error may produce the germline difference seen at one junction end. J is TRBJ2-3 and V is TRBV10-3; 12 bases agree with TRBD2. The CDR3 length is 17 residues. Germline V gives CDR1 ENHRY, CDR2 SYGVKD. CDR3 region: CAITEESSGGVGDTQYF. CDR3 in DNA: TGTGCCATCACTGAGGAGTCTAGCGGGGGGGTGGGAGATACGCAGTATTTT.

The chain couples TRBV7-3 to TRBJ2-6, with 7 bases fitting TRBD1. The V segment lost 5 bases and the J segment 1 base; nucleotides outside the gene matches: 8. This CDR3 comprises 17 residues. Per the germline V gene, CDR1 is SGHTA and CDR2 is FQGTGA. The CDR3 DNA reads as TGTGCCAGCAGCGTCCGCGACAGGGTTTCTGGGGCCAACGTCCTGACTTTC. Its translation: CASSVRDRVSGANVLTF.

The chain links TRBV5-1 to TRBJ1-1; D remains ambiguous. Germline CDR1 SGHRS, CDR2 YFSETQ. This CDR3 comprises 13 residues. The V and J ends lost 2 bases and 6 bases respectively, with 11 bases between them. The CDR3 sequence is CASSFGDKSEAFF. CDR3 nucleotides: TGCGCCAGCAGCTTCGGGGATAAGTCTGAAGCTTTCTTT.

This chain joins TRBV4-3 and TRBJ1-3; TRBD1 aligns across 7 bases. This CDR3 comprises 17 residues. The germline V gene encodes CDR1 LGHNA and CDR2 YSLEER. The V segment lost 0 bases and the J segment 0 bases; nucleotides outside the gene matches: 5. In DNA, the CDR3 is TGCGCCAGCAGCCAAGACCCCAGGACAGGCTCTGGAAACACCATATATTTT. Protein sequence: CASSQDPRTGSGNTIYF.

The chain links TRBV5-1 to TRBJ1-1, with no clear D. The CDR3 contains 13 residues. Germline assignment: CDR1 SGHRS and CDR2 YFSETQ. V dropped 0 bases and J dropped 7 bases, with 10 bases sitting between them. CDR3 loop: CASSLGGPNEAFF. DNA of the CDR3: TGCGCCAGCAGCTTGGGAGGCCCGAATGAAGCTTTCTTT.

V usage is TRBV5-6 and J usage is TRBJ2-4; 9 nucleotides agree with TRBD2. The germline V gene encodes CDR1 SGHDT and CDR2 YYEEEE. This CDR3 has 13 residues. V gave up 4 bases and J gave up 7 bases; unmatched junction bases: 3. The CDR3 DNA sequence: TGTGCCAGCAGCCCCGCGGGGGGGAACATTCAGTACTTC. It is translated as CASSPAGGNIQYF. Drawing the rest from reference TRBV5-6 and TRBJ2-4, the complete variable domain is DAGVTQSPTHLIKTRGQQVTLRCSPKSGHDTVSWYQQALGQGPQFIFQYYEEEERQRGNFPDRFSGHQFPNYSSELNVNALLLGDSALYLCASSPAGGNIQYFGAGTRLSVL.

This chain uses TRBV19 with TRBJ1-5; TRBD1 might be the D (6 bases). Germline lookup yields CDR1 LNHDA and CDR2 SQIVND (reference sequence). CDR3 length equals 17 residues. The V end was cut by 6 bases, the J end by 1 base, with 19 bases between. The CDR3 sequence is CASSRQGGGYSNQPQHF. The CDR3 nucleotides read TGTGCCAGTAGCCGGCAGGGAGGGGGATACAGCAATCAGCCCCAGCATTTT.

The chain employs TRBV19 and TRBJ2-3; 12 bases match TRBD1. V lost 10 bases, J lost 5 bases, and 7 bases stayed unmatched. Germline V CDR1 and CDR2: LNHDA, SQIVND (reference sequence). The CDR3 sequence is 14 residues long. CDR3 sequence: CATRDRGREDTQYF. The CDR3 DNA follows: TGTGCCACACGGGACAGGGGGCGAGAAGATACGCAGTATTTT.